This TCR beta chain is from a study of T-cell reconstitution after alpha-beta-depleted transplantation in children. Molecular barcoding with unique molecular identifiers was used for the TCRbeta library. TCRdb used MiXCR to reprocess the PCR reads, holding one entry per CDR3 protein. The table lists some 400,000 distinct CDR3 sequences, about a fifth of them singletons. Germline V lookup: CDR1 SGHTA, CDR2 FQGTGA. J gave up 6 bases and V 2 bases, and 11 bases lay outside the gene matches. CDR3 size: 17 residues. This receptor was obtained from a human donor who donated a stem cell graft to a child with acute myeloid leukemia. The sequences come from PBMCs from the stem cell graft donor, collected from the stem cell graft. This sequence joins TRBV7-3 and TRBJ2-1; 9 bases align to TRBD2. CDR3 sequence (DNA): TGTGCCAGCAGCTTAGGGGCTAGGGCTAGCGGGACCAATGAGCAGTTCTTC. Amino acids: CASSLGARASGTNEQFF.